This TCR beta chain came from a study of T cell responses to AZD1222 COVID-19 vaccine. A word on this clone: The target antigen is unknown.

Data came from immunoSEQ multiplex PCR; TCRdb stores just in-frame clones and leaves some out. The table shows some 150,000 clones, with approximately 90% occurring only once. Study-wide points: In a largely white British group with more females than males, clonal diversity was possibly underestimated. Recipients of AZD1222 seropositive at baseline numbered only 6 or 7. Vaccine-associated CD4 TCRs ranged over spike, dominating at 160-218 and 743-854. Spike-specific TCR breadth and depth rose after two AZD1222 doses.

Germline V gene lookup returns CDR1 LNHDA and CDR2 SQIVND (reference sequence). The V end lost 6 bases, the J end lost 3 bases, and 14 bases lay between the germline ends. This CDR3 region has 14 residues. The rearrangement joins TRBV19 to TRBJ1-1, with D possibly matching TRBD1 (6 bases). This receptor was identified in an adult in good health. The sample consisted of peripheral blood, taken on day 0 of MenACWY control vaccination. The CDR3 nucleotides read TGTGCCAGTAGAGATACAGGGTTTTACACTGAAGCTTTCTTT. As protein: CASRDTGFYTEAFF.